This T cell receptor (beta chain) came from a study of CD8+CD57+ T cells in acquired aplastic anemia. Study background: The DNA of sorted CD4+ and CD8+ cells averaged around 3.2 ug.

Study-level results: Patients and controls shared 25 to 30 CD8+ CDR3 sequences. Levels of CD8+ Simpson's diversity were not significantly distinct in patients versus controls.

Profiling that covered TCR beta VDJ and CDR3 relied on genomic DNA as its template. TCRdb analysed the reads with MiXCR anew, one entry per CDR3 protein. This table has under 200,000 distinct CDR3 sequences, 64% appearing once. CDR3 length equals 15 residues. After removal of 0 bases from V and 4 bases from J, the junction contained 2 bases not matched to a gene. Germline values: CDR1 DFQATT, CDR2 SNEGSKA (reference sequence). Points on this clonotype: The antigen remains undetermined.

Material: sorted CD4+, CD8+, or CD8+CD57+ T cells (not recorded which) from PBMCs. This chain joins TRBV20-1 and TRBJ2-3; TRBD2 agrees at 12 bases. The origin of this receptor is a human donor with severe aplastic anemia or a healthy control (not recorded which). The CDR3 sequence: CSARDLAGGPDTQYF. The CDR3 nucleotides read TGCAGTGCTAGAGATCTAGCGGGAGGGCCAGATACGCAGTATTTT.